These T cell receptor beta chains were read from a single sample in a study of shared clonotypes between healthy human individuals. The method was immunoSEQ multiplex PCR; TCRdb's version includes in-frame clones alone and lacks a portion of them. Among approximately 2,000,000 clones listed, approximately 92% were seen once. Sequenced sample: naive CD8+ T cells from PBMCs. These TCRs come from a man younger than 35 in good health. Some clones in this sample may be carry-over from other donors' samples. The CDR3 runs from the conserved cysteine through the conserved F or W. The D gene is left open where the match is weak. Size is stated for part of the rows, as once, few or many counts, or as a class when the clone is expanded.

CDR3aa: CASKEAGGPDTQYF; CDR3nt: TGTGCCAGCAAAGAGGCGGGAGGGCCGGATACGCAGTATTTT; d_gene: TRBD2; abundance: .; j_gene: TRBJ2-3; v_gene: TRBV27
CDR3aa: CATSRDLNQETQYF; CDR3nt: TGTGCCACCAGCAGAGATCTCAACCAAGAGACCCAGTACTTC; d_gene: .; abundance: .; j_gene: TRBJ2-5; v_gene: TRBV15
CDR3aa: CASSPRPDTQYF; CDR3nt: TGCGCCAGCAGCCCGAGACCAGATACGCAGTATTTT; d_gene: .; abundance: .; j_gene: TRBJ2-3; v_gene: TRBV4-1
CDR3aa: CASSPRTGGQDLFF; CDR3nt: TGTGCCAGCAGTCCCCGGACAGGGGGCCAGGATCTGTTCTTT; d_gene: TRBD1; abundance: .; j_gene: TRBJ1-1; v_gene: TRBV6-6
CDR3aa: CASSEAGVRTGELFF; CDR3nt: TGTGCCAGCAGTGAAGCGGGGGTGCGGACCGGGGAGCTGTTTTTT; d_gene: .; abundance: .; j_gene: TRBJ2-2; v_gene: TRBV6-1
CDR3aa: CASSMTSGRNEQFF; CDR3nt: TGTGCCAGTAGTATGACCAGCGGGAGGAATGAGCAGTTCTTC; d_gene: TRBD2; abundance: .; j_gene: TRBJ2-1; v_gene: TRBV19
CDR3aa: CASSQQGATDEQYF; CDR3nt: TGCGCCAGCAGCCAGCAAGGGGCTACTGACGAGCAGTACTTC; d_gene: .; abundance: .; j_gene: TRBJ2-7; v_gene: TRBV4-3
CDR3aa: CASSIHVNTLNTGELFF; CDR3nt: TGTGCCAGTAGTATACACGTAAATACCTTGAACACCGGGGAGCTGTTTTTT; d_gene: .; abundance: .; j_gene: TRBJ2-2; v_gene: TRBV19
CDR3aa: CSVGQEVWGYGYTF; CDR3nt: TGCAGCGTTGGGCAGGAGGTATGGGGCTATGGCTACACCTTC; d_gene: .; abundance: .; j_gene: TRBJ1-2; v_gene: TRBV29-1
CDR3aa: CASSRGDVGSEPQHF; CDR3nt: TGTGCCAGCAGTCGGGGTGATGTAGGGAGTGAGCCCCAGCATTTT; d_gene: .; abundance: .; j_gene: TRBJ1-5; v_gene: TRBV6-6
CDR3aa: CASSLVQGNNEQFF; CDR3nt: TGTGCCAGCAGCTTAGTTCAGGGAAACAATGAGCAGTTCTTC; d_gene: .; abundance: .; j_gene: TRBJ2-1; v_gene: TRBV7-6
CDR3aa: CASSLEGTYNEQFF; CDR3nt: TGTGCCAGCAGCTTAGAGGGGACCTACAATGAGCAGTTCTTC; d_gene: .; abundance: .; j_gene: TRBJ2-1; v_gene: TRBV7-2
CDR3aa: CASSPPASNEQFF; CDR3nt: TGCGCCAGCAGCCCGCCAGCCTCCAATGAGCAGTTCTTC; d_gene: .; abundance: .; j_gene: TRBJ2-1; v_gene: TRBV4-3
CDR3aa: CASGAGQGFDEQFF; CDR3nt: TGTGCTAGTGGCGCCGGACAGGGTTTTGATGAGCAGTTCTTC; d_gene: TRBD1; abundance: .; j_gene: TRBJ2-1; v_gene: TRBV12-5
CDR3aa: CASSPVGAVEAFF; CDR3nt: TGTGCCAGCAGCCCCGTTGGGGCGGTTGAAGCTTTCTTT; d_gene: .; abundance: .; j_gene: TRBJ1-1; v_gene: TRBV5-4
CDR3aa: CASNNVGGPGYTF; CDR3nt: TGTGCCAGCAACAATGTTGGGGGGCCTGGCTACACCTTC; d_gene: .; abundance: .; j_gene: TRBJ1-2; v_gene: TRBV5-6
CDR3aa: CASSSAGGLVLNEQFF; CDR3nt: TGTGCCAGCAGTTCGGCGGGAGGGCTCGTATTAAATGAGCAGTTCTTC; d_gene: TRBD2; abundance: .; j_gene: TRBJ2-1; v_gene: TRBV28
CDR3aa: CASRGLGAPYGYTF; CDR3nt: TGTGCCAGCAGGGGCCTGGGGGCTCCCTATGGCTACACCTTC; d_gene: .; abundance: once; j_gene: TRBJ1-2; v_gene: TRBV7-2
CDR3aa: CASSQDIVAVEAFF; CDR3nt: TGTGCCAGCAGCCAAGATATCGTGGCAGTTGAAGCTTTCTTT; d_gene: .; abundance: few; j_gene: TRBJ1-1; v_gene: TRBV4-2
CDR3aa: CASSDLSLGEKLFF; CDR3nt: TGTGCCAGCAGTGATTTGTCGCTCGGGGAAAAACTGTTTTTT; d_gene: .; abundance: .; j_gene: TRBJ1-4; v_gene: TRBV2
CDR3aa: CASSLRGKSGELFF; CDR3nt: TGTGCCAGCAGCCTCCGGGGGAAATCCGGGGAGCTGTTTTTT; d_gene: .; abundance: .; j_gene: TRBJ2-2; v_gene: TRBV14
CDR3aa: CASSSGQRPNEQFF; CDR3nt: TGTGCCAGCAGTTCCGGACAGCGCCCCAATGAGCAGTTCTTC; d_gene: .; abundance: .; j_gene: TRBJ2-1; v_gene: TRBV27
CDR3aa: CASSLAPDSSYGYTF; CDR3nt: TGCGCCAGCAGCTTGGCCCCGGACAGTTCCTATGGCTACACCTTC; d_gene: .; abundance: .; j_gene: TRBJ1-2; v_gene: TRBV5-1
CDR3aa: CASSVGAGVYEQYF; CDR3nt: TGTGCCAGCAGTGTTGGAGCGGGAGTGTACGAGCAGTACTTC; d_gene: TRBD2; abundance: .; j_gene: TRBJ2-7; v_gene: TRBV2
CDR3aa: CASSQTGMDTIYF; CDR3nt: TGCGCCAGCAGCCAGACAGGGATGGACACCATATATTTT; d_gene: TRBD1; abundance: .; j_gene: TRBJ1-3; v_gene: TRBV4-3
CDR3aa: CASSPRTRIPYEQYF; CDR3nt: TGTGCCAGCAGTCCTCGGACTCGAATCCCCTACGAGCAGTACTTC; d_gene: .; abundance: .; j_gene: TRBJ2-7; v_gene: TRBV27
CDR3aa: CASSARRGRDTQYF; CDR3nt: TGTGCCAGCAGCGCCCGGCGGGGCCGCGATACGCAGTATTTT; d_gene: .; abundance: .; j_gene: TRBJ2-3; v_gene: TRBV9
CDR3aa: CASSDSIRALNEQFF; CDR3nt: TGTGCCAGCAGTGACTCGATACGGGCCCTTAATGAGCAGTTCTTC; d_gene: .; abundance: once; j_gene: TRBJ2-1; v_gene: TRBV6-4
CDR3aa: CASSPGTGNYEQYF; CDR3nt: TGTGCCAGCTCACCGGGGACAGGCAATTACGAGCAGTACTTC; d_gene: TRBD1; abundance: .; j_gene: TRBJ2-7; v_gene: TRBV18
CDR3aa: CASSLRPGLGANEQFF; CDR3nt: TGTGCCAGCAGCCTTAGACCGGGACTAGGGGCCAATGAGCAGTTCTTC; d_gene: TRBD2; abundance: .; j_gene: TRBJ2-1; v_gene: TRBV7-7
CDR3aa: CASSLQDEQYF; CDR3nt: TGCGCCAGCAGCTTGCAGGACGAGCAGTACTTC; d_gene: .; abundance: .; j_gene: TRBJ2-7; v_gene: TRBV5-1
CDR3aa: CASSPRSGTSGSSSVEQYF; CDR3nt: TGTGCCAGCAGCCCCCGGAGTGGGACTAGCGGGAGTTCGAGTGTGGAGCAGTACTTC; d_gene: TRBD2; abundance: .; j_gene: TRBJ2-7; v_gene: TRBV9
CDR3aa: CSVERPAGETQYF; CDR3nt: TGCAGCGTTGAAAGACCGGCGGGGGAGACCCAGTACTTC; d_gene: .; abundance: .; j_gene: TRBJ2-5; v_gene: TRBV29-1
CDR3aa: CASSLAQGEGLNNEQFF; CDR3nt: TGTGCCAGCAGCTTAGCCCAGGGGGAGGGCCTCAACAATGAGCAGTTCTTC; d_gene: .; abundance: once; j_gene: TRBJ2-1; v_gene: TRBV7-6
CDR3aa: CASSPPGQGGTDTQYF; CDR3nt: TGTGCCAGCAGTCCCCCGGGACAGGGTGGGACAGATACGCAGTATTTT; d_gene: TRBD1; abundance: .; j_gene: TRBJ2-3; v_gene: TRBV2
CDR3aa: CASSPGRGGEQFF; CDR3nt: TGTGCCAGCTCCCCCGGGCGCGGAGGTGAGCAGTTCTTC; d_gene: .; abundance: .; j_gene: TRBJ2-1; v_gene: TRBV28
CDR3aa: CASSDRATDTQYF; CDR3nt: TGTGCCAGTAGTGACAGGGCTACAGATACGCAGTATTTT; d_gene: TRBD1; abundance: .; j_gene: TRBJ2-3; v_gene: TRBV19
CDR3aa: CASSTRVSGANVLTF; CDR3nt: TGTGCCAGCAGCACCAGGGTCTCTGGGGCCAACGTCCTGACTTTC; d_gene: .; abundance: .; j_gene: TRBJ2-6; v_gene: TRBV7-6
CDR3aa: CASSPTEADTQYF; CDR3nt: TGTGCCAGCAGCCCAACAGAGGCAGATACGCAGTATTTT; d_gene: .; abundance: .; j_gene: TRBJ2-3; v_gene: TRBV28
CDR3aa: CASTPTLSSYEQYF; CDR3nt: TGTGCCAGCACCCCGACACTCAGCTCCTACGAGCAGTACTTC; d_gene: .; abundance: .; j_gene: TRBJ2-7; v_gene: TRBV9
CDR3aa: CASSFRRTNTGELFF; CDR3nt: TGTGCCAGCAGTTTCCGGCGAACGAACACCGGGGAGCTGTTTTTT; d_gene: .; abundance: .; j_gene: TRBJ2-2; v_gene: TRBV27